The sequence of this T cell receptor (beta chain) was determined in a study of post-analysis software for immune sequencing data. Findings and limits, study-wide: The study found TRBV5-6, TRBV5-1 and TRBV20-1 among roughly 5 TRBV segments more frequent in patients than controls.

The authors incorporated unique molecular identifiers into the TCR beta cDNA libraries. TCRdb fed the PCR reads into MiXCR, producing one record per CDR3 protein. The top ten hold just under 5% of the sample, which has about 770,000 distinct CDR3 sequences, just over 45% seen once. The CDR3 has 14 residues. Germline values: CDR1 SGDLS, CDR2 YYNGEE. V shed 0 bases and J shed 1 base, with 6 bases lying between them. With respect to this clonotype: The antigen is unknown.

This rearrangement joins TRBV9 to TRBJ2-3; the D is unclear. The sample was blood. The source is a girl between 10 and 17 years old with multiple sclerosis. Here the CDR3 reads CASSVDWGTDTQYF. In nucleotides, the CDR3 is TGTGCCAGCAGCGTAGATTGGGGCACAGATACGCAGTATTTT.